This TCR beta chain was identified in a study of cytomegalovirus exposure and HLA in healthy donors. Study-wide results and limits: TCR sequences were mostly rare, though some public TCRs occurred in many donors. CMV serostatus was the only immune exposure information that was available.

As to this clone: What it binds is not known.

The PCR used 60 Vbeta and 13 Jbeta primers. Clones were sequenced by immunoSEQ multiplex PCR, and TCRdb holds only the in-frame ones, with some missing. The sample carries about 150,000 clones, less than 65% recorded once. Germline V CDR1 and CDR2: MDHEN, SYDVKM. The CDR3 loop spans 12 amino acids. V dropped 3 bases and J dropped 11 bases, with 11 bases sitting between them. The origin of this receptor is a woman younger than 45 in good health and CMV-seropositive. The sequenced sample was PBMCs. The rearrangement uses TRBV28 and TRBJ2-1, with D perhaps TRBD1 (5 bases). The CDR3 reads CASSFDRGKQFF. CDR3 in DNA: TGTGCCAGCAGTTTCGATAGGGGAAAGCAGTTCTTC.